The clone carrying this TCR beta chain was seen only a few times. Its antigen is as yet unknown. Trimming took 4 bases from V and 0 from J; bases not matched to a gene: 6. Germline V CDR1 and CDR2: MNHEY, SVGAGI. The CDR3 sequence is 16 residues long. This sample was taken from a study of beta chain features in type 1 diabetes. As for the study in general: Similarity in age, gender and cell yields was seen between patients and healthy donors.

Findings and caveats of the study: Within each of all four CD4+ subsets, Type 1 diabetes patients had TCRB CDR3s that were moderately but significantly shorter. VDJ junctions sequenced from type 1 diabetes patients showed fewer insertions and more deletions.

Of the isolated RNA, all was reverse transcribed, and so the sequenced material was expressed TCRB transcripts. Using immunoSEQ multiplex PCR, the repertoire was profiled, and TCRdb retains in-frame clones only, with some absent. In the table there are fewer than 400,000 clones, 7% to 9% of which are singletons. The chain carries TRBV6-5 and TRBJ1-5, with TRBD1 matching over 7 bases. This receptor was obtained from a woman younger than 35 in good health. Sample: central memory CD4+ T cells from blood. The CDR3 DNA follows: TGTGCCAGCAGTTCCATACAGGGGTATAGCAATCAGCCCCAGCATTTT. Its translation is CASSSIQGYSNQPQHF.